This section outlines one TCR beta chain sequence together with its context. The data derive from a study of blood T cell repertoires in COVID-19. Study-level background: The United States, Italy and Spain provided the acute and convalescent COVID-19 samples. The cDNA or gDNA used as material had been derived from T cells, B-cell-depleted T cells, or PBMCs.

V was pared by 1 base and J by 5 bases, with 9 bases of the junction left unmatched. The germline V gene encodes CDR1 MNHEY and CDR2 SMNVEV (reference sequence). The CDR3 consists of 16 residues. In the original workflow: How many nucleated cells were present was estimated from reference gene primer amplification. This table comes from immunoSEQ multiplex PCR, and its TCRdb copy is limited to in-frame clones, with some not included. V, J and clone size are taken as reported in that table, and D and trimming were inferred from the DNA itself. Among around 400,000 clones listed, roughly 90% were seen once.

Input material: peripheral blood. The gene calls are TRBV27 and TRBJ2-5; 8 bases are shared with TRBD2. This clonotype was sampled from a man in his forties with acute or convalescent COVID-19. The CDR3 region is CASSLFGGRGGETQYF. CDR3 DNA: TGTGCCAGCAGTTTATTTGGGGGGCGCGGGGGGGAGACCCAGTACTTC.